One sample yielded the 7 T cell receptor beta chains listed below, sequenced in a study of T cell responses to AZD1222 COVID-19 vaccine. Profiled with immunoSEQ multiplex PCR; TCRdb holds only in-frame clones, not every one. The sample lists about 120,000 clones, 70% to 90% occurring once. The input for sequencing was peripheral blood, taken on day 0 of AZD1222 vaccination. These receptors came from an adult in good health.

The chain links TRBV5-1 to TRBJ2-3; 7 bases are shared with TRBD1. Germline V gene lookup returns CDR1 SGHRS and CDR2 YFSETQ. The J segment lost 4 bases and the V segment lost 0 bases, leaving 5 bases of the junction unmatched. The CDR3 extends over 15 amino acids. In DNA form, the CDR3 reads TGCGCCAGCAGCTTGGTTGACAGGGTGGCAGATACGCAGTATTTT. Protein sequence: CASSLVDRVADTQYF.

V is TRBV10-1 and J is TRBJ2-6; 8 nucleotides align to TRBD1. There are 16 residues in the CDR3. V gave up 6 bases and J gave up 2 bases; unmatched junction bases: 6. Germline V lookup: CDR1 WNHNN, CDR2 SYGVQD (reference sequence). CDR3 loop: CASRRDRSAGANVLTF. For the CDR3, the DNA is TGCGCCAGCAGGCGGGACAGGTCGGCTGGGGCCAACGTCCTGACTTTC.

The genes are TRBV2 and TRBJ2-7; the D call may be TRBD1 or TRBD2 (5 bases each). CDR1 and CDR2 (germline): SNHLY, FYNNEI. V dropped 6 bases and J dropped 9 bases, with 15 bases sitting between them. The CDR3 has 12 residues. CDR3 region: CASRGTPGPQYF. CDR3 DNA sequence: TGTGCCAGCAGGGGGACCCCCGGGCCGCAGTACTTC.

CDR3 sequence: CASSFRTSGLPDTQYF. In DNA form, the CDR3 reads TGTGCCAGCAGTTTCCGGACTAGCGGACTCCCAGATACGCAGTATTTT. The J gene is TRBJ2-3, the V gene TRBV27; 10 positions match TRBD2. The CDR3 sequence is 16 residues long. V was clipped by 3 bases and J by 4 bases; unmatched bases: 7. Germline values: CDR1 MNHEY, CDR2 SMNVEV (reference sequence).

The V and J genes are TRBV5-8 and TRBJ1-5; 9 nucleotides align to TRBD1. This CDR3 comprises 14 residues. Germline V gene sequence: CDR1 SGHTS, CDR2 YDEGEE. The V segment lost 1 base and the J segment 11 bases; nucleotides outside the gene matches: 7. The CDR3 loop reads CASSLRGQGLTQHF. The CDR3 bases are TGTGCCAGCAGCTTGCGGGGACAGGGTTTGACCCAGCATTTT.

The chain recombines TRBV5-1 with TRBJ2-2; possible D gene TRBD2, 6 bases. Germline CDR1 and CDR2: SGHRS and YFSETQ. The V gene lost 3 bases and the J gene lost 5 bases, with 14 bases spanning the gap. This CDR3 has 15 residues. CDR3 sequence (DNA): TGCGCCAGCAGCTACGGGGTCCGGGGGACCGGGGAGCTGTTTTTT. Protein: CASSYGVRGTGELFF. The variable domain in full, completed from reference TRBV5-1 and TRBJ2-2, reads KAGVTQTPRYLIKTRGQQVTLSCSPISGHRSVSWYQQTPGQGLQFLFEYFSETQRNKGNFPGRFSGRQFSNSRSEMNVSTLELGDSALYLCASSYGVRGTGELFFGEGSRLTVL.

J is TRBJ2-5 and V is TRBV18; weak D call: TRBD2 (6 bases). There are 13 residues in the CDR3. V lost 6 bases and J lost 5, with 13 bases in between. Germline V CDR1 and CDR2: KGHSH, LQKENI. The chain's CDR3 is CASSGGARETQYF. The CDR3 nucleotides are TGTGCCAGCTCCGGAGGGGCCCGGGAGACCCAGTACTTC.